The next 23 T cell receptor beta chains were all read from a single sample in a study of CD8 T cells in ankylosing spondylitis. Each CDR3 protein is one row after TCRdb ran MiXCR on the 5' RACE reads. Among 250,000 to 350,000 distinct CDR3 sequences listed, around 21% were seen once. Sequencing was carried out using blood, either unsorted or a sorted T cell fraction (not recorded which). Receptors were obtained from a female donor with ankylosing spondylitis or in good health (not recorded which).

This clonotype was seen a single time. The chain is built from TRBV7-2 and TRBJ2-1, with TRBD2 matching 12 bases. Germline CDR1 is SGHTA and CDR2 is FQGNSA. This CDR3 spans 15 amino acids. Trimming took 7 bases from V and 4 from J; bases not matched to a gene: 5. The CDR3 region has the DNA TGTGCCAGCAACCCGACTAGCGGGAGATACAATGAGCAGTTCTTC. It encodes CASNPTSGRYNEQFF.

V is TRBV2 and J is TRBJ2-7; 7 nucleotides line up with TRBD2. V gave up 1 base and J gave up 6 bases; unmatched junction bases: 3. CDR3 length equals 13 residues. Germline lookup yields CDR1 SNHLY and CDR2 FYNNEI. The CDR3 region is CASSEVREGEQYF. Written as DNA, the CDR3 is TGTGCCAGCAGTGAAGTTAGGGAGGGCGAGCAGTACTTC.

This clonotype was counted a few times. CDR3 region: CASSQDLRGSGANVLTF. DNA for the CDR3: TGCGCCAGCAGCCAAGATCTTAGAGGGTCCGGGGCCAACGTCCTGACTTTC. V gene TRBV4-3 combines with J gene TRBJ2-6; a weak D match, TRBD2 (5 bases). The CDR3 has 17 residues. CDR1 LGHNA and CDR2 YSLEER come from the germline V gene. V dropped 0 bases and J dropped 4 bases, with 13 bases sitting between them.

The gene calls are TRBV7-9 and TRBJ2-7; a weak D match, TRBD2 (6 bases). Germline CDR1 and CDR2: SEHNR and FQNEAQ (reference sequence). The CDR3 contains 14 residues. Trimming cost V 1 base and J 7 bases, with 14 bases left between them. CDR3 in DNA: TGTGCCAGCAGCTTAGGAGGGGTAGGAGGGGAGCAGTACTTC. It yields the protein CASSLGGVGGEQYF.

This chain joins TRBV5-1 and TRBJ2-2, with D perhaps given as TRBD1 or TRBD2 (6 bases each). The V gene's germline CDR1 is SGHRS and CDR2 YFSETQ. With 3 bases removed from V and 5 bases from J, the gap between germline ends came to 17 bases. The CDR3 is 16 residues long. CDR3 sequence reads: CASSSSGASTTGELFF. CDR3 nucleotides: TGCGCCAGCAGCTCGTCGGGGGCCTCGACTACCGGGGAGCTGTTTTTT.

This clonotype was seen only a few times. V is TRBV7-2 and J is TRBJ2-3; no firm D call. The V end lost 5 bases, the J end lost 6 bases, and 12 bases lay between the germline ends. Germline V gives CDR1 SGHTA, CDR2 FQGNSA. The CDR3 is made up of 13 amino acids. The CDR3 DNA is TGTGCCAGCAGCCCCCTGGCCTCGGATACGCAGTATTTT. This sequence encodes CASSPLASDTQYF.

This clonotype has more than one count but fewer than ten. V and J are TRBV20-1 and TRBJ1-1; weak D call: TRBD1 (5 bases). The germline gives CDR1 DFQATT, CDR2 SNEGSKA (reference sequence). V lost 4 bases and J lost 5, with 17 bases in between. The CDR3 runs 14 residues. CDR3 sequence reads: CSAISGTRGTEAFF. The CDR3 DNA follows: TGCAGTGCTATCTCCGGGACCCGAGGGACTGAAGCTTTCTTT.

V usage is TRBV20-1 and J usage is TRBJ2-2; 7 nucleotides match TRBD2. Losses at the gene ends were 3 bases for V and 6 bases for J; bases not matched to a gene: 7. The CDR3 length is 14 residues. CDR1 and CDR2 from the germline V gene are DFQATT and SNEGSKA (reference sequence). For the CDR3, the DNA is TGCAGTGCTAGGGGGTTTGCGGGGGCCGGGGAGCTGTTTTTT. Protein sequence: CSARGFAGAGELFF.

The chain links TRBV20-1 to TRBJ2-5, with D unresolved. Trimming stripped 6 bases from V and 0 bases from J, with 23 bases between. The CDR3 consists of 17 residues. CDR1 is DFQATT and CDR2 is SNEGSKA in the germline V gene (reference sequence). CDR3 nucleotides: TGCAGTGCCCTAGGTGGGCAGGCGGCCTTGTACCAAGAGACCCAGTACTTC. Translation: CSALGGQAALYQETQYF.

J is TRBJ2-7 and V is TRBV28; TRBD1 or TRBD2 may be the D gene (5 bases each). This CDR3 is built from 15 residues. CDR1 MDHEN and CDR2 SYDVKM come from the germline V gene. V lost 6 bases, J lost 2 bases, and 17 bases lay in between. This chain's CDR3 is CASSSESGTAYEQYF. Written as DNA, the CDR3 is TGTGCCAGCAGCTCCGAGTCCGGGACGGCCTACGAGCAGTACTTC.

The chain employs TRBV20-1 and TRBJ2-1; 10 nucleotides line up with TRBD2. Germline lookup yields CDR1 DFQATT and CDR2 SNEGSKA (reference sequence). This CDR3 region has 15 residues. After removal of 6 bases from V and 7 bases from J, the junction contained 12 bases not matched to a gene. For the CDR3, the DNA is TGCAGTGCAGCGCTCGGGACTAGCGTAAAGAATGAGCAGTTCTTC. This translates into CSAALGTSVKNEQFF.

The chain has TRBV7-2 and TRBJ2-1; a possible D gene is TRBD2 (5 bases). The CDR3 sequence is 15 residues long. V was pared by 5 bases and J by 6 bases, with 17 bases between. Germline V gene data show CDR1 as SGHTA and CDR2 as FQGNSA. CDR3 bases: TGTGCCAGCAGCCGAAGCCTAGAGGGTTCCAATGAGCAGTTCTTC. Its protein product is CASSRSLEGSNEQFF.

V gene TRBV11-2 combines with J gene TRBJ2-3; D unresolved. The CDR3 loop spans 14 amino acids. The germline V gene has CDR1 SGHAT and CDR2 FQNNGV. Deletions cut 4 bases from V and 6 bases from J, with 14 bases between. The CDR3 DNA reads as TGTGCCAGCAGCTCCCTCCTCAGGCCGGATACGCAGTATTTT. It is translated as CASSSLLRPDTQYF.

This chain links TRBV27 with TRBJ1-1; D not certain. Per the germline V gene, CDR1 is MNHEY and CDR2 is SMNVEV (reference sequence). With 1 base removed from V and 3 bases from J, the gap between germline ends came to 9 bases. This CDR3 spans 14 amino acids. The CDR3 reads CASSLYPGDTEAFF. The CDR3 DNA is TGTGCCAGCAGTTTATATCCCGGGGACACTGAAGCTTTCTTT.

V is TRBV11-2 and J is TRBJ2-1; 10 positions agree with TRBD2. The CDR3 runs 18 residues. V shed 2 bases and J 7 bases; nucleotides not matched to a gene: 14. Germline V CDR1 and CDR2: SGHAT, FQNNGV. The CDR3 DNA is TGTGCCAGCAGCTTATACTCTCAACTAGCGGGAAAAGGGAATGAGCAGTTCTTC. This translates into CASSLYSQLAGKGNEQFF.

The J gene is TRBJ2-1, the V gene TRBV27; the D gene could be TRBD1 or TRBD2 (5 bases each). Trimming removed 5 bases at V and 7 bases at J, with 21 bases between. Germline V lookup: CDR1 MNHEY, CDR2 SMNVEV (reference sequence). There are 16 residues in the CDR3. This chain's CDR3 is CASSPKTSGPWNEQFF. The DNA of the CDR3 is TGTGCCAGCAGTCCAAAGACCTCGGGGCCCTGGAATGAGCAGTTCTTC.

This clonotype was found a few times. The rearrangement uses TRBV5-1 and TRBJ1-1, with 11 bases fitting TRBD1. Germline V gene data show CDR1 as SGHRS and CDR2 as YFSETQ. V shed 6 bases, J shed 5 bases, and the junction held 18 bases outside the gene matches. The CDR3 has 18 amino acids. CDR3 sequence reads: CASNLLGTGGLTGTEAFF. The CDR3 DNA reads TGCGCCAGCAACTTACTGGGGACAGGGGGATTGACGGGGACTGAAGCTTTCTTT. The entire variable domain, with the rest obtained from reference TRBV5-1 and TRBJ1-1, is as follows: KAGVTQTPRYLIKTRGQQVTLSCSPISGHRSVSWYQQTPGQGLQFLFEYFSETQRNKGNFPGRFSGRQFSNSRSEMNVSTLELGDSALYLCASNLLGTGGLTGTEAFFGQGTRLTVV.

This CDR3 is CASSLDSGSPSYEQYF. CDR3 in DNA: TGTGCCAGCAGCCTAGATAGTGGGAGCCCCTCCTACGAGCAGTACTTC. The chain couples TRBV5-6 to TRBJ2-7; TRBD2 is a possible D gene (5 bases). The CDR3 totals 16 residues. Between the trimmed V and J ends, which lost 4 bases and 0 bases, there was a span of 17 bases. Germline CDR1 reads SGHDT; CDR2 reads YYEEEE.

V and J are TRBV6-1 and TRBJ2-1; TRBD2 agrees at 11 bases. The CDR3 covers 15 residues. CDR1 is MNHNS, CDR2 SASEGT, per germline. Trimming took 8 bases from V and 6 from J; bases not matched to a gene: 9. This chain's CDR3 is CASVKGGLAGNEQFF. DNA of the CDR3: TGTGCCAGCGTCAAAGGAGGACTAGCGGGCAATGAGCAGTTCTTC.

The V gene is TRBV20-1, the J gene TRBJ2-1, with TRBD2 matching 11 bases. The CDR3 is 14 amino acids. From germline, CDR1 is DFQATT and CDR2 SNEGSKA (reference sequence). J lost 9 bases, V lost 5 bases, and 9 bases had no gene match. CDR3 DNA: TGCAGTGCTGAATCGACTAGCGGGAAAGGTGAGCAGTTCTTC. Protein product: CSAESTSGKGEQFF.

This chain joins TRBV20-1 and TRBJ2-3; D remains unclear. The CDR3 runs 15 residues. Germline CDR1 is DFQATT and CDR2 is SNEGSKA (reference sequence). Trimming pared 6 bases from V and 0 bases from J, leaving 16 bases between. CDR3 coding DNA: TGCAGTGCCGACGCGCGGCTACGCAGCACAGATACGCAGTATTTT. It encodes CSADARLRSTDTQYF.

This clonotype has more than one count but fewer than ten. The chain carries TRBV28 and TRBJ1-5, with no clear D. Trimming shortened V by 8 bases and J by 9 bases, and 17 bases separated the two germline ends. From germline, CDR1 is MDHEN and CDR2 SYDVKM. The CDR3 covers 13 residues. CDR3 loop: CASRLVPDAPQHF. The CDR3 nucleotides are TGTGCCAGCCGATTGGTCCCAGACGCGCCCCAGCATTTT.

This clonotype was seen once. The chain uses TRBV20-1 and TRBJ2-2; TRBD2 matches at 8 bases. The CDR3 is 17 amino acids. V was clipped by 0 bases and J by 0 bases; unmatched bases: 6. Germline CDR1 DFQATT, CDR2 SNEGSKA (reference sequence). This CDR3 is CSARDPRGGSNTGELFF. The CDR3 DNA reads as TGCAGTGCTAGAGATCCCCGGGGGGGGTCGAACACCGGGGAGCTGTTTTTT.